Listed below are T cell receptor beta chains from one sample, sequenced in a study of PD-1 blockade in classical Hodgkin lymphoma. Measured with immunoSEQ multiplex PCR; TCRdb has only the in-frame clones, and not every one. The sample includes just under 45,000 clones, 66% of them seen just once. The sample in question was peripheral blood mononuclear cells (PBMCs), obtained before the fourth cycle of nivolumab. These receptors all stem from a human donor with classical Hodgkin lymphoma. CDR3s include the opening cysteine and the closing phenylalanine or tryptophan. Each record gives: D gene, clone size, J gene, V gene, CDR3 DNA, CDR3 protein. The D gene is left open where the match is weak. Clone size, where shown, is once, few, many, or a class for clones that have expanded.

TRBD1 few TRBJ1-5 TRBV27 TGTGCCAGCAGTCGAGCACAGGGGGCCAGCAATCAGCCCCAGCATTTT CASSRAQGASNQPQHF
- - TRBJ1-6 TRBV7-2 TGTGCCAGCAGCTTAGCAAGCCGGGCTAATTCACCCCTCCACTTT CASSLASRANSPLHF
- - TRBJ2-7 TRBV27 TGTGCCAGCAGTTTACGCGCCGGCAGCTCCTACGAGCAGTACTTC CASSLRAGSSYEQYF
TRBD2 - TRBJ2-3 TRBV6-1 TGTGCCAGCACCTCGGGACTAGCGGGAACCGATACGCAGTATTTT CASTSGLAGTDTQYF
TRBD1 - TRBJ1-4 TRBV2 TGTGCCAGACTAGTAGACAGGGAGTATTTAATCTGTTATGAAAAACTGTTTTTT CARLVDREYLICYEKLFF
TRBD1 - TRBJ1-1 TRBV6-1 TGTGCCAGCAGTGAAGGGACAGGGACCATGAACACTGAAGCTTTCTTT CASSEGTGTMNTEAFF
TRBD1 - TRBJ1-4 TRBV30 TGTGCCTGGAGCCTCTCATTGACAGGGCGCTTAGCCTTT CAWSLSLTGRLAF
- many TRBJ2-2 TRBV5-1 TGCGCCAGCAAGGAGGTAACGAACACCGGGGAGCTGTTTTTT CASKEVTNTGELFF
TRBD1 few TRBJ2-5 TRBV6-5 TGTGCCAGCAGTTACCAAGACAGGGGAGAGACCCAGTACTTC CASSYQDRGETQYF
TRBD1 - TRBJ2-7 TRBV10-3 TGTGCCATCAGTACCGGGACAGGGGCCTACGAGCAGTACTTC CAISTGTGAYEQYF
TRBD1 once TRBJ1-2 TRBV5-1 TGCGCCAGCAGCTTGGGGACAGGGAAGGGCTACACCTTC CASSLGTGKGYTF
- - TRBJ2-3 TRBV7-9 TGTGCCAGCAGCCCTCGTGGAGATACGCAGTATTTT CASSPRGDTQYF
- - TRBJ2-3 TRBV5-1 TGCGCCAGCAGCTTTGACGGAAGAAGCACAGATACGCAGTATTTT CASSFDGRSTDTQYF
- - TRBJ2-7 TRBV5-8 TGTGCCAGCAGCTACTCCTACGAGCAGTACTTC CASSYSYEQYF
- - TRBJ1-3 TRBV2 TGTGCCAGCAGTGAGGATCGAGCGGCTTTATATTTT CASSEDRAALYF
- - TRBJ1-3 TRBV28 TGTGCCAGCAGTTCGGAGAGCTCTGGAAACACCATATATTTT CASSSESSGNTIYF
- - TRBJ2-3 TRBV7-8 TGTGCCAGCAGCCTACTGGGGGAAACAGATACGCAGTATTTT CASSLLGETDTQYF
- few TRBJ1-5 TRBV30 TGTGCCTGGAGCACCCGGGGGGACGAGCCCCAGCATTTT CAWSTRGDEPQHF
- - TRBJ1-5 TRBV30 TGTGCCTGGGGTGTCTCCGGGGATCAGCCCCAGCATTTT CAWGVSGDQPQHF
TRBD2 - TRBJ2-1 TRBV14 TGTGCCAGCAGCGTCGCCTCGGGGACTAGCGGGAGGGGCGGTGAGCAGTTCTTC CASSVASGTSGRGGEQFF